This is a list of T cell receptor beta chains from one sample in a study of T-cell memory formation after mild COVID-19. MiXCR, run by TCRdb on the 5' RACE reads, gives a single entry per CDR3 protein. The repertoire holds 90,000 to 120,000 distinct CDR3 sequences, with approximately 15% as singletons. Source material: PBMCs or a T cell subset sorted from them (not recorded which). Receptors were obtained from a young man who had mild COVID-19 (a few samples of this study predate the infection). Cell type and time point are not known. The CDR3 runs from the conserved cysteine through the conserved F or W. Each record gives: V gene, D gene, clone size, J gene, CDR3 DNA, CDR3 protein. A D gene is named only where the DNA matches it firmly. The listing skips clone size in some rows; elsewhere it reads once, few, many or a size class.

TRBV7-2	TRBD1	many	TRBJ2-5	TGTGCCAGCACCAAATCCGGGACAGACCCAAAGACCCAGTACTTC	CASTKSGTDPKTQYF
TRBV5-1	TRBD1	-	TRBJ1-1	TGCGCCAGCAGCTGGGGGACAGGGAACACTGAAGCTTTCTTT	CASSWGTGNTEAFF
TRBV5-5	-	few	TRBJ2-7	TGTGCCAGCAGCTTGGTCTTGAGGGGAATCCACGAGCAGTACTTC	CASSLVLRGIHEQYF
TRBV4-1	TRBD1	once	TRBJ1-1	TGCGCCAGCAGCCAAGAAATAGGGAAAGGGACAGGGAGGAACACTGAAGCTTTCTTT	CASSQEIGKGTGRNTEAFF
TRBV18	-	-	TRBJ1-5	TGTGCCAGCTCACCACCGGGTCAGCCCCAGCATTTT	CASSPPGQPQHF
TRBV7-2	-	-	TRBJ1-1	TGTGCCAGCAGCTTAGCCCCCGACAGACAAGCTTTCTTT	CASSLAPDRQAFF
TRBV20-1	-	many	TRBJ2-2	TGCAGTGCTAGAGAAGATCGAATCGGCGACACCGGGGAGCTGTTTTTT	CSAREDRIGDTGELFF
TRBV6-5	-	-	TRBJ2-1	TGTGCCAGCAGTCCCCTTGTAGCTTTGGGTGGGGGGGCCGATGAGCAGTTCTTC	CASSPLVALGGGADEQFF
TRBV5-1	-	few	TRBJ2-3	TGCGCCAGCAGCTTCGGCTCTCCGAGCACAGATACGCAGTATTTT	CASSFGSPSTDTQYF
TRBV7-8	TRBD1	many	TRBJ2-7	TGTGCCAGCAGCCAGGGGACAGGGTTCCACGAGCAGTACTTC	CASSQGTGFHEQYF
TRBV15	-	few	TRBJ2-1	TGTGCCACCAGCAGAGGCGGAGGGTACGATGAGCAGTTCTTC	CATSRGGGYDEQFF
TRBV20-1	-	-	TRBJ2-1	TGCAGTGCTAGGCCCCCTGATGGGGGAATATACAATGAGCAGTTCTTC	CSARPPDGGIYNEQFF
TRBV7-2	TRBD2	-	TRBJ2-5	TGTGCCAGCAGCCAAGAGGGAGGGGCGCAAGAGACCCAGTACTTC	CASSQEGGAQETQYF
TRBV11-3	-	-	TRBJ2-1	TGTGCCAGCACCTCCGGAGGGAACGCTGAGCAGTTCTTC	CASTSGGNAEQFF
TRBV7-2	-	many	TRBJ2-3	TGTGCCAGCAGCCCCGAGCCCACAGATACGCAGTATTTT	CASSPEPTDTQYF
TRBV14	-	-	TRBJ1-1	TGTGCCAGCAGCCACACTTACAGCCTCGGTGAAGCTTTCTTT	CASSHTYSLGEAFF
TRBV15	TRBD2	-	TRBJ2-5	TGTGCCACCAGCAAGGCCCCCCTAGCGGGGGGGCGGGAGACCCAGTACTTC	CATSKAPLAGGRETQYF